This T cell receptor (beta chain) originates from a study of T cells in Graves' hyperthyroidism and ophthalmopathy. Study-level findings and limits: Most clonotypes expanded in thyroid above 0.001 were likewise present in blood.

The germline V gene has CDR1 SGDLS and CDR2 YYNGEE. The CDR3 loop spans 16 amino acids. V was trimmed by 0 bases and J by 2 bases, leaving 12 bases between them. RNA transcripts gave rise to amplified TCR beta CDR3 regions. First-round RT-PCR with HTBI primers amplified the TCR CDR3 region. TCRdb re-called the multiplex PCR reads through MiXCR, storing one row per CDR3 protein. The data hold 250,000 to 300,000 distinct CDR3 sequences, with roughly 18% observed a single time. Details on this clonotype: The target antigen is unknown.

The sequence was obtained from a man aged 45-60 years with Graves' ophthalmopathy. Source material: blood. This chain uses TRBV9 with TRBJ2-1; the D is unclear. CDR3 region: CASSVDRSAAYNEQFF. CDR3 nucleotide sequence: TGTGCCAGCAGCGTAGATCGCAGCGCAGCCTACAATGAGCAGTTCTTC. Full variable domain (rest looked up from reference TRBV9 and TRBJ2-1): DSGVTQTPKHLITATGQRVTLRCSPRSGDLSVYWYQQSLDQGLQFLIQYYNGEERAKGNILERFSAQQFPDLHSELNLSSLELGDSALYFCASSVDRSAAYNEQFFGPGTRLTVL.